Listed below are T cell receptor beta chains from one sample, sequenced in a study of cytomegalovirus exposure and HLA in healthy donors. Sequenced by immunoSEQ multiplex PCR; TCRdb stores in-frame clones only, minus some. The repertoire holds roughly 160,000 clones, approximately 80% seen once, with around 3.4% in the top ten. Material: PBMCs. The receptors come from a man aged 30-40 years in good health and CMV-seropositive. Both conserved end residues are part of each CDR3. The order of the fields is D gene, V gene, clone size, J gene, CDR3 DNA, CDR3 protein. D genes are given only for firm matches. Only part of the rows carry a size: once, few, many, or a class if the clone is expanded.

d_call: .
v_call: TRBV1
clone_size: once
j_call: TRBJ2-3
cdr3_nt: TGCACCAGCAGCCAAGATCGGGACACCTCTAGCACAGATACGCAGTATTTT
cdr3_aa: CTSSQDRDTSSTDTQYF

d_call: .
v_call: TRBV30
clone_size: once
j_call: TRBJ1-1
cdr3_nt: TGTGCCTGGAGTGGACAGCCGAACACTGAAGCTTTCTTT
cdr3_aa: CAWSGQPNTEAFF

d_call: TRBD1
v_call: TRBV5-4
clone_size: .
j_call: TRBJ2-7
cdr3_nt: TGTGCCAGCAGCACACAGGGGTACGAGCAGTACTTC
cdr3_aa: CASSTQGYEQYF

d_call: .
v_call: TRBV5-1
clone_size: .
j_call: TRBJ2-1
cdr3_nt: TGCGCCAGCAGCTTGGAAGGGGTTCTCTACAATGAGCAGTTCTTC
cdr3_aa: CASSLEGVLYNEQFF

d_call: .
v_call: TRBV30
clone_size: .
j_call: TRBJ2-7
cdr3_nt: TGTGCCTGGAGTTTTTTGTCTGACGAGCAGTACTTC
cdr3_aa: CAWSFLSDEQYF

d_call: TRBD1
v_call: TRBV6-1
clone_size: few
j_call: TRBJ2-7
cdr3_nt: TGTGCCAGCAGTCGCCCGGGACAGGGTTTTTACGAGCAGTACTTC
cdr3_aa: CASSRPGQGFYEQYF

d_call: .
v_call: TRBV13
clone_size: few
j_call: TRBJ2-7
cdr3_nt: TGTGCCAGCAGCTTAGTTAGCACCGCCTACGAGCAGTACTTC
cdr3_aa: CASSLVSTAYEQYF

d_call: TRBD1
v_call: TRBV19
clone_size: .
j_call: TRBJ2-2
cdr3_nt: TGTGCCAGTAGTACAACAGGGGGAGGCACCGGGGAGCTGTTTTTT
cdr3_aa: CASSTTGGGTGELFF

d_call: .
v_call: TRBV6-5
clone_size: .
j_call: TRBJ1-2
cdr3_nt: TGTGCCAGCAGTTCAAGGACAGATCTTACTAACTATGGCTACACCTTC
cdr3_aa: CASSSRTDLTNYGYTF

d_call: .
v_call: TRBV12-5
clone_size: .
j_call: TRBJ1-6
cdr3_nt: TGTGCTAGTGGTTCGACATCCGGGATCTCTGACTTACCTTCCTATAATTCACCCCTCCACTTT
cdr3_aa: CASGSTSGISDLPSYNSPLHF

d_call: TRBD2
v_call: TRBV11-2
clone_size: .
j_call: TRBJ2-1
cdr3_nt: TGTGCCAGCACCATCCGCCGGCTAGCGGGTTACAATGAGCAGTTCTTC
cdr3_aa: CASTIRRLAGYNEQFF

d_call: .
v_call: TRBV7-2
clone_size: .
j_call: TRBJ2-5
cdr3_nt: TGTGCCAGCAGCTTAGTCCGGGGAGAGACCCAGTACTTC
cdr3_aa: CASSLVRGETQYF

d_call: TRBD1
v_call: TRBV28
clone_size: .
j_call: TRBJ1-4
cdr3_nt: TGTGCCAGCAGTGTCCCGGGACAGGGTAGGGATGAAAAACTGTTTTTT
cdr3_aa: CASSVPGQGRDEKLFF

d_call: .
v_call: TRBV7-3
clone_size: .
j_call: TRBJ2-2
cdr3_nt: TGTGCCAGCAGCTTAAGAGCGTATACCGGGGAGCTGTTTTTT
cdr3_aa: CASSLRAYTGELFF

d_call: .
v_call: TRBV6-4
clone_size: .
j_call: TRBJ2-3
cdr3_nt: TGTGCCAGCAGTGATGAGGGACAAGCCACAGATACGCAGTATTTT
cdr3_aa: CASSDEGQATDTQYF

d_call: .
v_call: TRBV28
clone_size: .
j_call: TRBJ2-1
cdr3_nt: TGTGCCAGCAGGGGGACAATTTCCTACAATGAGCAGTTCTTC
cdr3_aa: CASRGTISYNEQFF

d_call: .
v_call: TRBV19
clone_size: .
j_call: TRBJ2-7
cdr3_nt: TGTGCCAGTAGTATAGGTGAACAGGATTACGAGCAGTACTTC
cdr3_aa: CASSIGEQDYEQYF

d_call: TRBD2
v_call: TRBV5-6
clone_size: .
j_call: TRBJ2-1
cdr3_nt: TGTGCCAGCAGCTTACTAGCGGGGGCCATGTACAATGAGCAGTTCTTC
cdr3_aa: CASSLLAGAMYNEQFF

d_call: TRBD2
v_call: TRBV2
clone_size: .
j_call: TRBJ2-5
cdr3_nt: TGTGCCAGTGGACTAGCGGACGCAGAGACCCAGTACTTC
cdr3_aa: CASGLADAETQYF

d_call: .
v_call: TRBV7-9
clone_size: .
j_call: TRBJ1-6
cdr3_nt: TGTGCCAGCAGTTCGGGGTGGAATTCACCCCTCCACTTT
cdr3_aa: CASSSGWNSPLHF

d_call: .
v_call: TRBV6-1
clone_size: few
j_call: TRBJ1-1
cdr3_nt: TGTGCCAGCAGTGAAGCAAGGGGATGGATGAACACTGAAGCTTTCTTT
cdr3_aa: CASSEARGWMNTEAFF

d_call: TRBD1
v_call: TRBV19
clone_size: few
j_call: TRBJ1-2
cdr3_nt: TGTGCCAGTACCCCCGGGACAGGGGGAGGCTATGGCTACACCTTC
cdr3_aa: CASTPGTGGGYGYTF

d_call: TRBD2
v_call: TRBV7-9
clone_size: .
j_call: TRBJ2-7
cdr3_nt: TGTGCCAGCAGCCGACCTGGTGTTAGCGGGGGGGGATACGAGCAGTACTTC
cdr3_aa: CASSRPGVSGGGYEQYF

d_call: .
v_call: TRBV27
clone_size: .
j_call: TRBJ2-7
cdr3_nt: TGTGCCAGCAGTTTGTCGCCAGGCCTCTCCTCCGAGCAGTACTTC
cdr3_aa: CASSLSPGLSSEQYF

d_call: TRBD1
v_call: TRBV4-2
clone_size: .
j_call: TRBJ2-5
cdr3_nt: TGTGCCAGCAGCCAAGTGACAGGGAGAGAGACCCAGTACTTC
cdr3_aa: CASSQVTGRETQYF

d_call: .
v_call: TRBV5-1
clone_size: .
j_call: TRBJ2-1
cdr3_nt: TGCGCCAGCAGCACCCGTTTAGCGTACGCCTACAATGAGCAGTTCTTC
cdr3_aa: CASSTRLAYAYNEQFF

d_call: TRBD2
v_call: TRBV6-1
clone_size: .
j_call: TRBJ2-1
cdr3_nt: TGTGCCAGCAACCCCGGACTAGCGGAATACAATGAGCAGTTCTTC
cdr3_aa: CASNPGLAEYNEQFF

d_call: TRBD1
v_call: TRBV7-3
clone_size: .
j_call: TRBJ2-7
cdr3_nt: TGTGCCAGCAGCTTGGACAGGGGACTTCCCTACGAGCAGTACTTC
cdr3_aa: CASSLDRGLPYEQYF

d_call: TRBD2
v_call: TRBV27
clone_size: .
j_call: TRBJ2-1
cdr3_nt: TGTGCCAGCAGTTTAGAGCGGGGGCCATACAATGAGCAGTTCTTC
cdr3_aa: CASSLERGPYNEQFF

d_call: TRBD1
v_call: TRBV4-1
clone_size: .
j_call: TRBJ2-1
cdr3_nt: TGCGCCAGCAGCTCTCCCGGGACAGGGACGAATGAGCAGTTCTTC
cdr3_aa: CASSSPGTGTNEQFF

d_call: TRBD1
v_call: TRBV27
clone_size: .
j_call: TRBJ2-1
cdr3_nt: TGTGCCAGCTCCCGGGACAGAGACTTCAATGAGCAGTTCTTC
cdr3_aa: CASSRDRDFNEQFF

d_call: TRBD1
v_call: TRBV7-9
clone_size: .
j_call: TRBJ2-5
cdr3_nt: TGTGCCAGCAGTATCGGGACAGGGTTAGAGACCCAGTACTTC
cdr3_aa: CASSIGTGLETQYF

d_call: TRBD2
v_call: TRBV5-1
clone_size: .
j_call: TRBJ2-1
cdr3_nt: TGCGCCAGCAGTTTACAGCGGGGGGGCGGTAGTGAGCAGTTCTTC
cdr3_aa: CASSLQRGGGSEQFF

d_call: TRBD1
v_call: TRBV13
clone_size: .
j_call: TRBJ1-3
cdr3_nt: TGTGCCAGCAGCTCTCGACAGGGGTTATCAGGAAACACCATATATTTT
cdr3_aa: CASSSRQGLSGNTIYF

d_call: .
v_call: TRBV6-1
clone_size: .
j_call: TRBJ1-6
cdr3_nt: TGTGCCAGCAGTTGGAAGGAGGTACCCCTCCACTTT
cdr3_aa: CASSWKEVPLHF

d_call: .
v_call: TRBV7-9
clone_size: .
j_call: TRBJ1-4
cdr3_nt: TGTGCCAGCAGCTTATCCCCGACAGGCCAGCTTAAACTGTTTTTT
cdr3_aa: CASSLSPTGQLKLFF

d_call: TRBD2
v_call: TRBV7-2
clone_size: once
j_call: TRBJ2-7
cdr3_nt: TGTGCCAGCAGCTTACTTTTAACTAGCGGGGGATCCTACGAGCAGTACTTC
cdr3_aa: CASSLLLTSGGSYEQYF

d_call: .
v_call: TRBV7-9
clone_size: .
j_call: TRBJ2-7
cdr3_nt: TGTGCCAGCAGCCTCCCCGGGGGCTACGAGCAGTACTTC
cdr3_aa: CASSLPGGYEQYF

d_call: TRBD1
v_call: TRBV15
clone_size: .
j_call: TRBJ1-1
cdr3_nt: TGTGCCACCAGCAGAGAAAAAGTCGGACAGGACACTGAAGCTTTCTTT
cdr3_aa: CATSREKVGQDTEAFF

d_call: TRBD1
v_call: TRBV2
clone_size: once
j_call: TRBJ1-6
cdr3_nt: TGTGCCAGCAGTGAAAGGACAGGGGGAGGGTCACCCCTCCACTTT
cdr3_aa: CASSERTGGGSPLHF

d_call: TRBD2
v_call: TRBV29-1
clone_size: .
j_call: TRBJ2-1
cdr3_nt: TGCAGCGTTGAGCGAGCGGGGGGGTTCTACAATGAGCAGTTCTTC
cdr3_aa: CSVERAGGFYNEQFF

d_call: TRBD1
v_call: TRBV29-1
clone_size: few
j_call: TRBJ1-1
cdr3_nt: TGCAGCTTGACAGGGGGCGGAAACACTGAAGCTTTCTTT
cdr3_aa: CSLTGGGNTEAFF

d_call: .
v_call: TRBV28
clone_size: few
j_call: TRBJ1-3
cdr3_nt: TGTGCCAGCACCCTCTGGCAGATAAGACAAGTTAACTCTGGAAACACCATATATTTT
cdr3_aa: CASTLWQIRQVNSGNTIYF

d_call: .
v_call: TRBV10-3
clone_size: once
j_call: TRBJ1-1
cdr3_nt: TGTGCCATCAGTGACGGGGGGAACACTGAAGCTTTCTTT
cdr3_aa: CAISDGGNTEAFF

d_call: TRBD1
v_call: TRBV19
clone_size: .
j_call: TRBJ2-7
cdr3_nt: TGTGCCAGTAGCCGTGACAGGGGCGAGCAGTACTTC
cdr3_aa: CASSRDRGEQYF

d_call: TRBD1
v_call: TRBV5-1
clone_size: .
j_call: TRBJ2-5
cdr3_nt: TGCGCCAGCAGCTTGGGCAGGGGGCCGAGCGGTCAAGAGACCCAGTACTTC
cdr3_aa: CASSLGRGPSGQETQYF

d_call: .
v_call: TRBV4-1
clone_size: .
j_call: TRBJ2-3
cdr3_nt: TGCGCCAGCAGCCAAGATCCGGGGAACACAGATACGCAGTATTTT
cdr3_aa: CASSQDPGNTDTQYF

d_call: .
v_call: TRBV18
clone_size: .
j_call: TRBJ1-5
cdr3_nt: TGTGCCAGCTCACCAATCAGCGAGAATCAGCCCCAGCATTTT
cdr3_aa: CASSPISENQPQHF

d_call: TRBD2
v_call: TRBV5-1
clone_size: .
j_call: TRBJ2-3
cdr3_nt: TGCGCCAGCAGCTCACGACTAGCACGGAGAGCAGATACGCAGTATTTT
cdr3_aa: CASSSRLARRADTQYF

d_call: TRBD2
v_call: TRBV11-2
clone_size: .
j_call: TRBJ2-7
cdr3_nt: TGTGCCAGCAGCTTAGCGACTAGCGGGAGGAGCTCCTACGAGCAGTACTTC
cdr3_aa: CASSLATSGRSSYEQYF

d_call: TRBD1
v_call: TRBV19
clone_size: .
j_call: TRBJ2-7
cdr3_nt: TGTGCCAGTAGTGGACACAGGGGGATTAGCTCCTACGAGCAGTACTTC
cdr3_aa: CASSGHRGISSYEQYF

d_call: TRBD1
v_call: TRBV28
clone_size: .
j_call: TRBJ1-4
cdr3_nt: TGTGCCAGCAAACGGACAGGGGGCCGTGAAAAACTGTTTTTT
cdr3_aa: CASKRTGGREKLFF

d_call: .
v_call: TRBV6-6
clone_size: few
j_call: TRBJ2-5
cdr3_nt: TGTGCCAGCAGGAAGGGGGAGACCCAGTACTTC
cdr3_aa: CASRKGETQYF

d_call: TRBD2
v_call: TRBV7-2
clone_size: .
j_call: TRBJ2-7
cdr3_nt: TGTGCCAGCAGCTCTACTAGCGGGGGGGTCTACGAGCAGTACTTC
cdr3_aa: CASSSTSGGVYEQYF

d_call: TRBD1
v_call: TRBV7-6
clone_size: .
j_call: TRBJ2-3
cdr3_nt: TGTGCCAGCAGCTTGACAGGGGGCACAGATACGCAGTATTTT
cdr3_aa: CASSLTGGTDTQYF